The 26 T cell receptor beta chains listed next were all sequenced from one sample in a study of blood T cell repertoires in COVID-19. TCRdb's copy holds only in-frame clones and misses some; the assay was immunoSEQ multiplex PCR. The table lists around 300,000 clones, about nine tenths of them singletons, with less than 2.5% in the top ten. What was sequenced was peripheral blood. These receptors originate from a man in his fifties with acute or convalescent COVID-19.

The chain is built from TRBV30 and TRBJ1-1; D not certain. V dropped 4 bases and J dropped 0 bases, with 12 bases sitting between them. This CDR3 is built from 14 residues. Germline V lookup: CDR1 GTSNPN, CDR2 SVGIG (reference sequence). The CDR3 protein is CAWTGLTMNTEAFF. In nucleotides, the CDR3 is TGTGCCTGGACAGGACTAACGATGAACACTGAAGCTTTCTTT.

The chain carries TRBV7-9 and TRBJ1-2; a weak D match, TRBD1 (6 bases). The germline V gene has CDR1 SEHNR and CDR2 FQNEAQ (reference sequence). Trimming took 4 bases from V and 11 from J, leaving 20 bases between them. This CDR3 comprises 14 residues. The CDR3 region is CASSSPPGADWYTF. As DNA, the CDR3 is TGTGCCAGCAGCTCCCCGCCAGGGGCGGACTGGTACACCTTC.

The chain joins TRBV19 to TRBJ2-4; 7 positions agree with TRBD2. In germline, CDR1 is LNHDA, CDR2 SQIVND (reference sequence). Trimming cost V 2 bases and J 5 bases; bases outside gene matches: 6. The CDR3 runs 15 residues. For the CDR3, the DNA is TGTGCCAGTAGTATAAGGGACTACGGTGAAAACATTCAGTACTTC. It encodes CASSIRDYGENIQYF.

The chain joins TRBV9 to TRBJ2-3, with TRBD2 matching over 13 bases. The J segment lost 0 bases and the V segment lost 1 base, leaving 8 bases of the junction unmatched. The CDR3 covers 19 residues. CDR1 and CDR2 from the germline V gene are SGDLS and YYNGEE. The CDR3 coding sequence is TGTGCCAGCAGCGTAAGCGGACTAGCGGGGGATGCTAGCACAGATACGCAGTATTTT. Residues: CASSVSGLAGDASTDTQYF.

This chain uses TRBV24-1 with TRBJ2-5, with 8 bases that match TRBD2. The V and J ends lost 6 bases and 3 bases, in that order; junction bases with no gene match: 8. The CDR3 runs 15 residues. The germline V gene has CDR1 KGHDR and CDR2 SFDVKD. The CDR3 protein is CATSSGGTTKETQYF. In DNA, the CDR3 is TGTGCCACCAGTAGCGGGGGCACAACCAAAGAGACCCAGTACTTC.

This chain connects TRBV4-1 to TRBJ2-3, with a weak D call TRBD2 (7 bases). This CDR3 comprises 16 residues. V lost 4 bases, J lost 5 bases, and 19 bases lay in between. Germline CDR1 MGHRA, CDR2 YSYEKL. CDR3 in amino acids: CASSPRGRGLEDTQYF. In DNA, the CDR3 is TGCGCCAGCAGCCCCCGTGGGAGGGGGTTGGAAGATACGCAGTATTTT.

The CDR3 bases are TGTGCCAGCAGCGCCCGGGACAAGAGCTACGAGCAGTACTTC. Amino acid sequence: CASSARDKSYEQYF. The chain links TRBV5-4 to TRBJ2-7; possibly TRBD1 for D (6 bases). The V gene's germline CDR1 is SGHNT and CDR2 YYREEE (reference sequence). There are 14 residues in the CDR3. The V and J ends lost 4 bases and 3 bases respectively, with 14 bases between them.

About this clone itself: This specimen includes other DNA sequences encoding the same CDR3. The chain recombines TRBV2 with TRBJ1-5, with D possibly TRBD1 on 6 matching bases. Germline CDR1 is SNHLY and CDR2 is FYNNEI. V was clipped by 9 bases and J by 0 bases, with 15 bases between them. The CDR3 consists of 15 residues. CDR3 protein: CASRGQTYSNQPQHF. The CDR3 bases are TGTGCCAGTCGAGGACAGACCTATAGCAATCAGCCCCAGCATTTT.

The chain's CDR3 is CASSGGAGASGGDTQYF. CDR3 nucleotides: TGTGCCAGCAGCGGAGGGGCCGGGGCTAGCGGGGGAGATACGCAGTATTTT. The V gene is TRBV9, the J gene TRBJ2-3; 10 bases are shared with TRBD2. Germline assignment: CDR1 SGDLS and CDR2 YYNGEE. CDR3 length: 17 amino acids. V shed 3 bases, J shed 5 bases, and the junction held 12 bases outside the gene matches.

The chain carries TRBV18 and TRBJ2-5, with 8 bases that match TRBD2. Losses at the gene ends were 2 bases for V and 1 base for J; bases not matched to a gene: 6. Germline CDR1 reads KGHSH; CDR2 reads LQKENI. This CDR3 spans 16 amino acids. The CDR3 DNA reads as TGTGCCAGCTCACCATTTCGGGGGGGCACCCAAGAGACCCAGTACTTC. This codes for CASSPFRGGTQETQYF.

The CDR3 here is CASSLSGRGPYGYTF. The CDR3 DNA reads as TGTGCCAGCAGCTTAAGCGGCAGGGGACCCTATGGCTACACCTTC. This chain uses TRBV7-2 with TRBJ1-2, with TRBD1 as a possible D gene (6 bases). This CDR3 is built from 15 residues. Looked up from germline, CDR1 is SGHTA and CDR2 is FQGNSA. Trimming shortened V by 2 bases and J by 4 bases, and 14 bases separated the two germline ends.

In nucleotides, the CDR3 is TGCGCCAGCAGCTTGGGTCAGGGGCTCACAGATACGCAGTATTTT. Protein sequence: CASSLGQGLTDTQYF. V usage is TRBV5-1 and J usage is TRBJ2-3; D might be TRBD1 (6 bases). The CDR3 consists of 15 residues. Trimming shortened V by 0 bases and J by 2 bases, and 10 bases separated the two germline ends. CDR1 and CDR2 from the germline V gene are SGHRS and YFSETQ.

The chain joins TRBV9 to TRBJ2-7, with TRBD1 matching 8 bases. This CDR3 is 16 amino acids long. V lost 0 bases and J lost 2; bases outside the gene matches: 7. CDR1 is SGDLS, CDR2 YYNGEE, per germline. CDR3: CASSVGLDRVPYEQYF. Here the CDR3 DNA reads TGTGCCAGCAGCGTAGGATTGGACAGGGTCCCCTACGAGCAGTACTTC.

The genes are TRBV30 and TRBJ1-1; D gene ambiguous. Germline lookup yields CDR1 GTSNPN and CDR2 SVGIG (reference sequence). This CDR3 is 11 amino acids long. V lost 3 bases to trimming and J lost 8 bases, with 10 bases between them. The CDR3 sequence: CAWSGLAEAFF. The DNA for the CDR3 is TGTGCCTGGAGCGGACTAGCAGAAGCTTTCTTT.

The V gene is TRBV10-3, the J gene TRBJ2-1; the D gene is possibly TRBD2 (6 bases). CDR1 and CDR2 (germline): ENHRY, SYGVKD. The CDR3 loop spans 14 amino acids. V was shortened by 2 bases and J by 7 bases, with 12 bases between the two germline ends. Here the CDR3 DNA reads TGTGCCATCAGTGAGAGGGCGGAGGGTAATGAGCAGTTCTTC. This gives the protein CAISERAEGNEQFF.

This clone has a handful of counts. The rearrangement joins TRBV5-1 to TRBJ1-1, with D possibly being TRBD1 (6 bases). Germline V gene data show CDR1 as SGHRS and CDR2 as YFSETQ. The germline V and J ends were trimmed by 6 bases and 5 bases, with 17 bases remaining between them. CDR3 length equals 14 residues. The CDR3 DNA reads TGCGCCAGCAACATACAGGGAGATTTAACTGAAGCTTTCTTT. Translation: CASNIQGDLTEAFF.

This chain links TRBV5-1 with TRBJ1-2; 12 positions match TRBD1. Germline assignment: CDR1 SGHRS and CDR2 YFSETQ. V shed 2 bases, J shed 7 bases, and the junction held 3 bases outside the gene matches. This CDR3 contains 14 residues. The CDR3, as DNA: TGCGCCAGCAGCTTAGGGACAGGGGGCAGTGGCTACACCTTC. It codes for CASSLGTGGSGYTF.

The CDR3 reads CASSRTAPMTQFF. The CDR3 DNA reads TGTGCCAGCAGCAGGACTGCCCCAATGACCCAGTTCTTC. The chain combines TRBV7-8 with TRBJ2-1; D may be TRBD2 (5 bases). Germline-derived CDR1 and CDR2 are SGHVS and FQNEAQ. The CDR3 spans 13 residues. The V gene lost 5 bases and the J gene lost 13 bases, with 18 bases spanning the gap. The complete variable domain, with remaining parts taken from reference TRBV7-8 and TRBJ2-1, reads GAGVSQSPRYKVAKRGQDVALRCDPISGHVSLFWYQQALGQGPEFLTYFQNEAQLDKSGLPSDRFFAERPEGSVSTLKIQRTQQEDSAVYLCASSRTAPMTQFFGPGTRLTVL.

This clone has only one observation. This sequence joins TRBV6-5 and TRBJ2-5; D is unresolved. V was cut by 6 bases and J by 5 bases, with 16 bases left in between. The V gene's germline CDR1 is MNHEY and CDR2 SVGAGI. The CDR3 runs to 14 residues. This CDR3 is CASSSSTVEETQYF. The CDR3 nucleotides read TGTGCCAGCAGCTCTTCCACGGTAGAGGAGACCCAGTACTTC.

The chain is built from TRBV2 and TRBJ1-2; D might be TRBD1 (6 bases). Germline V lookup: CDR1 SNHLY, CDR2 FYNNEI. V shed 2 bases and J shed 5 bases, with 12 bases lying between them. This CDR3 is 14 amino acids long. The CDR3: CASSERGGTYGYTF. The CDR3 bases are TGTGCCAGCAGTGAAAGGGGGGGGACTTATGGCTACACCTTC.

The chain has TRBV3-1 (or the pseudogene TRBV3-2) and TRBJ1-1, with no clear D. Trimming left V 0 bases short and J 6 bases short, with 11 bases between. The length of the CDR3 is 14 residues. The V gene's germline CDR1 is LGHDT and CDR2 YNNKEL (reference sequence). The CDR3, as DNA: TGTGCCAGCAGCCAAGAGTTAGAGGCGCCTGAAGCTTTCTTT. The encoded protein is CASSQELEAPEAFF.

The genes are TRBV12-5 and TRBJ2-2, with 9 bases that match TRBD1. This CDR3 spans 18 amino acids. The junction had 15 bases not matched to a gene; V was cut back by 5 bases and J by 5 bases. The V gene's germline CDR1 is LGHNT and CDR2 FRNRAP. The CDR3 region is CASGQGQGWQIGTGELFF. For the CDR3, the DNA is TGTGCTAGTGGTCAAGGACAGGGGTGGCAAATAGGGACCGGGGAGCTGTTTTTT.

Details on this clone: One end of the junction varies from germline; a read error may be responsible. J is TRBJ2-2 and V is TRBV3-1 (or the pseudogene TRBV3-2); 9 nucleotides match TRBD1. Germline CDR1 LGHDT, CDR2 YNNKEL (reference sequence). The CDR3 is made up of 16 amino acids. The CDR3 is CASSQTGGANTGELFF. CDR3 nucleotides: TGTGCCAGCAGCCAAACAGGGGGCGCGAATACCGGGGAGCTGTTTTTT.

J is TRBJ2-7 and V is TRBV2, with D possibly TRBD1 on 5 matching bases. CDR1 is SNHLY, CDR2 FYNNEI, per germline. V lost 4 bases to trimming and J lost 0 bases, with 13 bases between them. CDR3 length equals 15 residues. The CDR3 bases are TGTGCCAGCAGTGTCGACGGTGGGGCCTCCTACGAGCAGTACTTC. The encoded protein is CASSVDGGASYEQYF. Looking up the rest from reference TRBV2 and TRBJ2-7 gives the full variable domain: EPEVTQTPSHQVTQMGQEVILRCVPISNHLYFYWYRQILGQKVEFLVSFYNNEISEKSEIFDDQFSVERPDGSNFTLKIRSTKLEDSAMYFCASSVDGGASYEQYFGPGTRLTVT.

The V call is TRBV30, the J call TRBJ1-5; D is undetermined. V lost 3 bases and J lost 6, with 15 bases in between. This CDR3 spans 14 amino acids. Germline V gives CDR1 GTSNPN, CDR2 SVGIG (reference sequence). CDR3 in amino acids: CAWSHLGGSQPQHF. The CDR3 region has the DNA TGTGCCTGGAGCCATCTCGGAGGAAGTCAGCCCCAGCATTTT.

The chain carries TRBV18 and TRBJ2-7, with unresolved D. Trimming took 2 bases from V and 2 from J, leaving 4 bases between them. The CDR3 has 12 amino acids. The germline V gene encodes CDR1 KGHSH and CDR2 LQKENI. The CDR3 DNA follows: TGTGCCAGCTCACCAGCTACCTACGAGCAGTACTTC. Encoded protein: CASSPATYEQYF.